This is a list of T cell receptor beta chains from one sample in a study of blood T cell repertoires in COVID-19. TCRdb's table, derived via immunoSEQ multiplex PCR, lists solely in-frame clones and lacks some. The table records some 110,000 clones, 82% of them present only once. The sequenced material came from peripheral blood. The receptors stem from a man in his 70s with acute or convalescent COVID-19. Both conserved end residues are part of each CDR3. Fields, in order: clone size, J gene, V gene, D gene, CDR3 DNA, CDR3 protein. The D gene is left open where the match is weak. Rows may omit the clone size; those that give it use once, few, many or a size class.

>.|TRBJ1-1|TRBV6-1|.
TGTGCCAGCAGTGAGGCGTACAGGACGCCTGAAGCTTTCTTT
CASSEAYRTPEAFF
>.|TRBJ1-4|TRBV4-1|TRBD1
TGCGCCAGCAGCCAGACTGGGACAGGGGTGCGGAATGAAAAACTGTTTTTT
CASSQTGTGVRNEKLFF
>.|TRBJ1-1|TRBV7-3|TRBD1
TGTGCCAGCAGCACAGGGGTCGGCACTGAAGCTTTCTTT
CASSTGVGTEAFF
>once|TRBJ1-3|TRBV5-1|.
TGCGCCAGCAGCTTTTCAACTGGAAACACCATATATTTT
CASSFSTGNTIYF
>.|TRBJ2-1|TRBV10-3|.
TGTGCCATCACTAAAAAGCGGCTCGGGGAGTCCTACAATGAGCAGTTCTTC
CAITKKRLGESYNEQFF
>.|TRBJ2-7|TRBV5-1|TRBD2
TGCGCCAGCAGCTTGGAAGCGGGAGGGCCTGGGGAGCAGTACTTC
CASSLEAGGPGEQYF
>.|TRBJ1-2|TRBV5-1|TRBD1
TGCGCCAGCAGCCGGGACAGGTCCTATGGCTACACCTTC
CASSRDRSYGYTF
>.|TRBJ2-3|TRBV11-1|.
TGTGCCAGCAGCTTAAGAACCAGAGGAAGCACAGATACGCAGTATTTT
CASSLRTRGSTDTQYF
>.|TRBJ2-2|TRBV7-6|TRBD2
TGTGCCAGCAGCGACCGACTAGCGTCGAACACCGGGGAGCTGTTTTTT
CASSDRLASNTGELFF
>.|TRBJ2-3|TRBV7-9|TRBD1
TGTGCCAGCAGCTTCGGACAGGGAGGAGATACGCAGTATTTT
CASSFGQGGDTQYF
>.|TRBJ2-5|TRBV3-1/TRBV3-2|.
TGTGCCAGCAGCCAAGATCAAGCGGTTCAAGAGACCCAGTACTTC
CASSQDQAVQETQYF
>.|TRBJ1-2|TRBV25-1|TRBD1
TGTGCCAGCAGTGACACAGGGGGCGGCTATGGCTACACCTTC
CASSDTGGGYGYTF
>.|TRBJ1-4|TRBV9|TRBD1
TGTGCCAGCAGCGTAGCTGAGGGGGCAAATGAAAAACTGTTTTTT
CASSVAEGANEKLFF
>.|TRBJ2-7|TRBV6-5|.
TGTGCCAGCAGTTACGAAACAGGGTCAGAGCAGTACTTC
CASSYETGSEQYF
>.|TRBJ2-6|TRBV7-2|.
TGTGCCAGCAGCTTCCTATCCGGGGCCAACGTCCTGACTTTC
CASSFLSGANVLTF
>.|TRBJ1-2|TRBV29-1|TRBD1
TGCAGCGTTCTAGGACAGGGGGCCGATGGCTACACCTTC
CSVLGQGADGYTF
>.|TRBJ2-5|TRBV15|.
TGTGCCACCAGAAGGGGGTGGCAAGAGACCCAGTACTTC
CATRRGWQETQYF
>once|TRBJ1-6|TRBV28|TRBD1
TGTGCCAGCAGCCCCTTTGGACAGGGGATTAATTCACCCCTCCACTTT
CASSPFGQGINSPLHF
>.|TRBJ1-1|TRBV29-1|.
TGCAGCGTGCTACTCCAGGGGAACACTGAAGCTTTCTTT
CSVLLQGNTEAFF
>.|TRBJ1-4|TRBV28|TRBD1
TGTGCCAGCAGTTCCCCGACAGGGGTTAATGAAAAACTGTTTTTT
CASSSPTGVNEKLFF
>.|TRBJ1-4|TRBV5-1|.
TGCGCCAGCAGCGAACCGGGACAAGAAGGGTCTTTT
CASSEPGQEGSF
>.|TRBJ1-4|TRBV7-7|.
TGTGCTAGCAGCGCAGACGCGGCCTCAAGGAAACTGTTTTTT
CASSADAASRKLFF